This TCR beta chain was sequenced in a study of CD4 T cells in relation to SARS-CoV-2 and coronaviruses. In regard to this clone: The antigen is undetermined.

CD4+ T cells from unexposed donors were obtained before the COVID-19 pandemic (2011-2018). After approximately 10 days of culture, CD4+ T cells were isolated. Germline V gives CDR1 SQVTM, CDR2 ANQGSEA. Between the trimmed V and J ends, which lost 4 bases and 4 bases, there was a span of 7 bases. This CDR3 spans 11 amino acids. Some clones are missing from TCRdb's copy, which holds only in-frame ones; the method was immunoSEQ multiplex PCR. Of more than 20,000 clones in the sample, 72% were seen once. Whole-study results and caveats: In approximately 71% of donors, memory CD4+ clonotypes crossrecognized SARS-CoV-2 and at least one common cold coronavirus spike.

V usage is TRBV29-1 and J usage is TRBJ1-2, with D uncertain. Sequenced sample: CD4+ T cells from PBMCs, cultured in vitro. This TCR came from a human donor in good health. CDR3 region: CSVGGFYGYTF. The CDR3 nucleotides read TGCAGCGTTGGAGGGTTCTATGGCTACACCTTC. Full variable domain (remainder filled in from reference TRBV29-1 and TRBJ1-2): SAVISQKPSRDICQRGTSLTIQCQVDSQVTMMFWYRQQPGQSLTLIATANQGSEATYESGFVIDKFPISRPNLTFSTLTVSNMSPEDSSIYLCSVGGFYGYTFGSGTRLTVV.